This TCR beta chain appears in the sequencing data of a study of technical replicates of blood from a few donors. The CDR3 is 17 residues long. Libraries were prepared by immunoSEQ multiplex PCR; TCRdb keeps only in-frame clonotypes and omits some of them. The table includes tens of thousands of clones, over 75% detected once. This clonotype was sampled from a human donor in good health. Some clones in this sample may be carry-over from other donors' samples. V gene TRBV1 combines with J gene TRBJ1-5; the table's D call, TRBD1, has no DNA check behind it. TRBV1 is listed as a pseudogene. The specimen sequenced was PBMCs. CDR3: CTSSQDPPNRGYQPQHF. As DNA, the CDR3 is TGCACCAGCAGCCAAGACCCACCAAACAGGGGGTATCAGCCCCAGCATTTT.